This T cell receptor (beta chain) stems from a study of T cell responses to AZD1222 COVID-19 vaccine. Concerning this clone: Its target is unknown.

Some clones are missing from TCRdb's copy, which holds only in-frame ones; the method was immunoSEQ multiplex PCR. Of approximately 84,000 clones detected, roughly nine tenths appear once; the ten largest clones hold 2% to 2.5%. CDR1 MNHNS and CDR2 SASEGT come from the germline V gene. V was cut by 3 bases and J by 2 bases, with 11 bases left in between. The CDR3 contains 15 residues. Notes on the study in general: An increase in Spike-specific TCR breadth and depth was observed after two AZD1222 doses. Baseline seropositivity characterized only a handful of AZD1222 recipients. Dominant at 160-218 and 743-854, vaccine-associated CD4 TCRs also spanned spike.

Specimen: peripheral blood, collected on day 0 of AZD1222 vaccination. The V and J genes are TRBV6-1 and TRBJ1-5; D uncertain. The source is an adult in good health. In DNA, the CDR3 is TGTGCCAGCAGTGATTCTGACGGAGGCAATCAGCCCCAGCATTTT. This codes for CASSDSDGGNQPQHF.